A single sample is the source of the 14 T cell receptor beta chains below, sequenced in a study of blood T cells in healthy people across ages. A sample-barcoded 5' primer and a J-beta primer mix were used in a second PCR of about 7 to 12 cycles. In TCRdb, the 5' RACE reads were re-called with MiXCR into one record per CDR3 protein. The data show about 1.8 million distinct CDR3 sequences, with roughly 49% seen just once and less than 2.5% held by the top ten. The sequenced material came from blood. The receptors derive from a woman aged 40 to 50 in good health.

The chain has TRBV9 and TRBJ2-7; D ambiguous. Trimming pared 4 bases from V and 0 bases from J, leaving 11 bases between. The CDR3 has 14 residues. Germline CDR1 is SGDLS and CDR2 is YYNGEE. In DNA, the CDR3 is TGTGCCAGCAGCTTAACGCCAGTCTCCTACGAGCAGTACTTC. Amino acid sequence: CASSLTPVSYEQYF.

This clonotype has a handful of counts. This chain links TRBV10-3 with TRBJ1-2; 12 bases are shared with TRBD1. J gave up 0 bases and V 5 bases, and 7 bases lay outside the gene matches. Germline CDR1 is ENHRY and CDR2 is SYGVKD. The CDR3 has 17 amino acids. CDR3 bases: TGTGCCATCAGTCAGGGACAGGGGGCAGCGTCTAACTATGGCTACACCTTC. It specifies CAISQGQGAASNYGYTF.

There are a few counts of this clonotype. The chain is built from TRBV28 and TRBJ2-7; D is undetermined. Germline V CDR1 and CDR2: MDHEN, SYDVKM. The CDR3 sequence is 13 residues long. Trimming stripped 3 bases from V and 1 base from J, with 7 bases between. The CDR3 sequence: CASSFDLSYEQYF. As DNA, the CDR3 is TGTGCCAGCAGTTTCGACCTGTCCTACGAGCAGTACTTC.

This clonotype was seen more than once but under ten times. The chain uses TRBV6-2 or TRBV6-3 and TRBJ2-1, with D possibly TRBD1 on 6 matching bases. The CDR3 sequence is 13 residues long. V lost 5 bases and J 5 bases, leaving 10 bases between the germline ends. Germline CDR1 and CDR2: MNHEY and SVGEGT. This chain's CDR3 is CASSVRDNNEQFF. CDR3 DNA: TGTGCCAGCAGTGTACGGGACAACAATGAGCAGTTCTTC.

Turning to this clonotype: The junction shows a germline mismatch at one end, possibly a read error. This chain connects TRBV7-7 to TRBJ2-1; 8 bases agree with TRBD1. Germline V gives CDR1 SSHAT, CDR2 FNYEAQ (reference sequence). The CDR3 runs 15 residues. CDR3 in DNA: TGTGCTAGCAGCTCTGGACAGGGAGTTAACTATGAGCAGTTCTTC. Its translation: CASSSGQGVNYEQFF. The complete variable domain, with remaining parts taken from reference TRBV7-7 and TRBJ2-1, reads GAGVSQSPRYKVTKRGQDVTLRCDPISSHATLYWYQQALGQGPEFLTYFNYEAQPDKSGLPSDRFSAERPEGSISTLTIQRTEQRDSAMYRCASSSGQGVNYEQFFGPGTRLTVL.

The chain joins TRBV25-1 to TRBJ2-7; D gene unclear. Germline CDR1 and CDR2: MGHDK and SYGVNS. The CDR3 loop spans 14 amino acids. Trimming cost V 1 base and J 3 bases, with 10 bases left between them. DNA for the CDR3: TGTGCCAGCAGTGAATGGTCAAGTTTCTACGAGCAGTACTTC. It specifies CASSEWSSFYEQYF.

This chain links TRBV27 with TRBJ1-4, with D hard to call. V dropped 4 bases and J dropped 8 bases, with 17 bases sitting between them. The CDR3 consists of 15 residues. Per the germline V gene, CDR1 is MNHEY and CDR2 is SMNVEV (reference sequence). The CDR3 spells CASSSSMDRREKLFF. CDR3 nucleotides: TGTGCCAGCAGTTCCTCTATGGATAGGAGAGAAAAACTGTTTTTT.

The rearrangement uses TRBV6-1 and TRBJ2-5, with 12 bases matching TRBD1. V was pared by 0 bases and J by 6 bases, with 2 bases of the junction left unmatched. Germline V gene lookup returns CDR1 MNHNS and CDR2 SASEGT. The CDR3 loop spans 15 amino acids. The DNA of the CDR3 is TGTGCCAGCAGTGAAGCGGGGACAGGGGGCCAGACCCAGTACTTC. Protein sequence: CASSEAGTGGQTQYF.

The chain recombines TRBV20-1 with TRBJ2-1, with TRBD2 matching over 8 bases. The germline CDR1 and CDR2 sequences are DFQATT and SNEGSKA (reference sequence). CDR3 length equals 14 residues. The J segment lost 5 bases and the V segment lost 6 bases, leaving 9 bases of the junction unmatched. CDR3 loop: CSARGGGPHNEQFF. The DNA of the CDR3 is TGCAGTGCCAGGGGCGGGGGGCCCCACAATGAGCAGTTCTTC.

The table lists this clonotype with a few counts. This chain connects TRBV20-1 to TRBJ2-5; D may be TRBD2 (5 bases). From germline, CDR1 is DFQATT and CDR2 SNEGSKA (reference sequence). This CDR3 comprises 15 residues. With 0 bases removed from V and 1 base from J, the gap between germline ends came to 12 bases. The CDR3 is CSAREGSDSQETQYF. Written as DNA, the CDR3 is TGCAGTGCTAGAGAGGGTAGCGACTCCCAAGAGACCCAGTACTTC.

The V call is TRBV4-2, the J call TRBJ2-1; 7 bases line up with TRBD2. J was trimmed by 15 bases and V by 0 bases; bases with no gene match: 8. The V gene's germline CDR1 is LGHNA and CDR2 YNFKEQ. CDR3 size: 13 residues. The CDR3 bases are TGTGCCAGCAGCCAAGATCGGGGGACTACCCCGTTCTTC. Its translation: CASSQDRGTTPFF.

The chain employs TRBV28 and TRBJ1-4; D gene unclear. The germline gives CDR1 MDHEN, CDR2 SYDVKM. There are 16 residues in the CDR3. Trimming took 7 bases from V and 0 from J, leaving 15 bases between them. The CDR3 region is CASNSYGSATNEKLFF. The DNA of the CDR3 is TGTGCCAGCAATTCGTACGGGAGCGCAACTAATGAAAAACTGTTTTTT.

This clonotype was seen only a few times. This chain uses TRBV6-6 with TRBJ2-1; D is tentatively TRBD1 or TRBD2 (6 bases each). The CDR3 sequence is 15 residues long. Deletions cut 5 bases from V and 4 bases from J, with 15 bases between. From germline, CDR1 is MNHNY and CDR2 SVGAGI (reference sequence). The CDR3 is CASSPRGENYNEQFF. Written as DNA, the CDR3 is TGTGCCAGCAGTCCTAGGGGGGAAAATTACAATGAGCAGTTCTTC.

The chain couples TRBV3-1 to TRBJ2-4, with D possibly TRBD1 on 5 matching bases. The end of the DNA fits TRBJ2-7 better, so the J call may be wrong. CDR1 is LGHDT and CDR2 is YNNKEL in the germline V gene (reference sequence). The CDR3 length is 16 residues. CDR3 sequence reads: CASSQGPGFTLYEQYF. Written as DNA, the CDR3 is TGTGCCAGCAGCCAAGGGCCAGGGTTTACTCTCTACGAGCAGTACTTC.